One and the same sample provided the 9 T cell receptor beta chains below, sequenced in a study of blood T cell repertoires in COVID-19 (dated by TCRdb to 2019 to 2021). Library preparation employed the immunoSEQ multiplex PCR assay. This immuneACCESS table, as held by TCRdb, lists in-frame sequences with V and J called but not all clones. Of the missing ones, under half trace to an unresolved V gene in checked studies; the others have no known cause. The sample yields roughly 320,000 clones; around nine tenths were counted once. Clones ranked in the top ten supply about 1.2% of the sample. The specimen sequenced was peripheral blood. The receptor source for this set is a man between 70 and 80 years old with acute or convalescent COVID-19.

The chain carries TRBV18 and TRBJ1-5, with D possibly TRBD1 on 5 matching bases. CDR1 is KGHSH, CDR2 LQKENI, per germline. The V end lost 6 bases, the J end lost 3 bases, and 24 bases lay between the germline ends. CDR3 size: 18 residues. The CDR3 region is CASSPGGGDPGINQPQHF. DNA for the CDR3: TGTGCCAGCTCCCCCGGGGGAGGAGATCCTGGCATCAATCAGCCCCAGCATTTT.

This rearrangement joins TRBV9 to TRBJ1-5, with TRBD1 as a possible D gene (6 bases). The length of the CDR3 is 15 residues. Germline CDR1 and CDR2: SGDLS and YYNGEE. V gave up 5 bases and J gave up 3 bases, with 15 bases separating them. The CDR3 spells CASSATGSVNQPQHF. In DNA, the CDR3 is TGTGCCAGCAGTGCCACAGGGTCGGTCAATCAGCCCCAGCATTTT.

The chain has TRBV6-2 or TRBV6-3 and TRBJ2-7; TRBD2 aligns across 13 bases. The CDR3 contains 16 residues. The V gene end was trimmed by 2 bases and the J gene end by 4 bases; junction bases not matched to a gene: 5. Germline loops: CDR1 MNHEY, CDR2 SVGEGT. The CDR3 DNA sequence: TGTGCCAGCAGTTACACGTGGACTAGCGGGAGTTACGAGCAGTACTTC. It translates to CASSYTWTSGSYEQYF.

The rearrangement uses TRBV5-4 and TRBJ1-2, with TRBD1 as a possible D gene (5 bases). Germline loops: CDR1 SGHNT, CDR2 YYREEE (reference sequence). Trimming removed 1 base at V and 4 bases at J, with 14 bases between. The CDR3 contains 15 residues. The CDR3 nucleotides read TGTGCCAGCAGCTTGTCGGGCCAGGGTGGCTATGGCTACACCTTC. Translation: CASSLSGQGGYGYTF.

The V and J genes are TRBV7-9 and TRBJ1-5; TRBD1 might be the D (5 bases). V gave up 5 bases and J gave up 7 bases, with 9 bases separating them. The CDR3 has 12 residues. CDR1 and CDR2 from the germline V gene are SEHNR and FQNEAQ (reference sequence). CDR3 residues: CASSQGYQPQHF. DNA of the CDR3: TGTGCCAGCAGCCAGGGATACCAGCCCCAGCATTTT. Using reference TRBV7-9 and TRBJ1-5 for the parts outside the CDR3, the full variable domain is DTGVSQNPRHKITKRGQNVTFRCDPISEHNRLYWYRQTLGQGPEFLTYFQNEAQLEKSRLLSDRFSAERPKGSFSTLEIQRTEQGDSAMYLCASSQGYQPQHFGDGTRLSIL.

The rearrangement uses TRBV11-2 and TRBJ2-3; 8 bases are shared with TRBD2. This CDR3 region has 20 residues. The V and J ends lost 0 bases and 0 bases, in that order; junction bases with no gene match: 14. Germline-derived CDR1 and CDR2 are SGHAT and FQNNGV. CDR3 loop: CASSLEVAGGVKTSTDTQYF. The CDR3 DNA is TGTGCCAGCAGCTTAGAGGTAGCCGGGGGGGTAAAAACTAGCACAGATACGCAGTATTTT.

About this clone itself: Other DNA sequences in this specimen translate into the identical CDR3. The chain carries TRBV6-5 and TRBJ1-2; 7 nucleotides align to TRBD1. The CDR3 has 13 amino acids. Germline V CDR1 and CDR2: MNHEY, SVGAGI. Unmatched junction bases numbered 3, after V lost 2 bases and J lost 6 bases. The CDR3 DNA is TGTGCCAGCAGTTACCGACAGGGACATGGCTACACCTTC. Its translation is CASSYRQGHGYTF.

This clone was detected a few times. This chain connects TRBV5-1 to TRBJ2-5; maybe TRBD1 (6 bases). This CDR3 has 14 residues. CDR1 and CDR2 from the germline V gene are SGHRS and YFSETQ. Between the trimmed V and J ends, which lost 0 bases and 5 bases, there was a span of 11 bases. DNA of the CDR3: TGCGCCAGCAGCTTGGACAGGGTAGAGGAGACCCAGTACTTC. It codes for CASSLDRVEETQYF.

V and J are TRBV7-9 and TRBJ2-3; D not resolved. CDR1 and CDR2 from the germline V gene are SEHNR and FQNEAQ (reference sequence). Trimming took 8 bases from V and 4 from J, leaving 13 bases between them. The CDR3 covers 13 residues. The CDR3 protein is CASVETSADTQYF. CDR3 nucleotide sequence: TGTGCCAGCGTAGAAACGAGCGCAGATACGCAGTATTTT.